The 16 T cell receptor beta chains reported below all come from one sample, sequenced in a study of blood T cells in healthy people across ages. Primers used in a second PCR of about 7 to 11 cycles were a sample-barcoded 5' primer and a J-beta primer mix. Via MiXCR, TCRdb re-called the 5' RACE reads, giving one row per CDR3 protein. The sample records hundreds of thousands of distinct CDR3 sequences, over 40% being singletons. Sequencing was carried out using blood. The source is a woman at least 80 years old in good health.

This clonotype was seen at least ten times. CDR3 amino acids: CASSAWGVETQYF. The CDR3 DNA is TGTGCCAGCAGTGCGTGGGGGGTAGAGACCCAGTACTTC. This chain links TRBV11-2 with TRBJ2-5; D perhaps matches TRBD2 (6 bases). CDR1 is SGHAT and CDR2 is FQNNGV in the germline V gene. There are 13 residues in the CDR3. The V end was cut by 6 bases, the J end by 4 bases, with 12 bases between.

Concerning this clonotype: A single base separates this from a much larger clone, so it may be a read error. The CDR3 region has the DNA TGTGCCTGCATCGAGGGAGCGGGATCCTATGGCTACACCTTC. Translated, it gives CACIEGAGSYGYTF. The V gene is TRBV6-5, the J gene TRBJ1-2; D uncertain. Between the trimmed V and J ends, which lost 11 bases and 4 bases, there was a span of 20 bases. This CDR3 is 14 amino acids long. The V gene's germline CDR1 is MNHEY and CDR2 SVGAGI.

The chain recombines TRBV30 with TRBJ2-7, with 10 bases lining up with TRBD1. The trim removed 5 bases at V and 2 bases at J, leaving 12 bases unmatched. Germline-derived CDR1 and CDR2 are GTSNPN and SVGIG (reference sequence). This CDR3 has 16 residues. The CDR3 sequence: CAWWRPDRGNPYEQYF. Here the CDR3 DNA reads TGTGCCTGGTGGAGACCGGACAGGGGGAACCCCTACGAGCAGTACTTC.

This clonotype was counted ten times or more. The gene calls are TRBV5-6 and TRBJ2-7; the D is unclear. TRBJ2-5 explains the end of the DNA better; the J call may be wrong. The CDR3 is 13 residues long. Germline V lookup: CDR1 SGHDT, CDR2 YYEEEE. The CDR3 bases are TGTGCCAGCAGCTTGGAGGACGGAGAGACCCAGTACTTC. Its translation is CASSLEDGETQYF.

This clonotype is a singleton in its sample. This chain uses TRBV9 with TRBJ2-6; D might be TRBD1 or TRBD2, each matching 6 bases. V lost 1 base, J lost 4 bases, and 21 bases lay in between. CDR1 SGDLS and CDR2 YYNGEE come from the germline V gene. CDR3 length: 19 residues. In DNA, the CDR3 is TGTGCCAGCAGCGTACTGGAGGGGGGTCCGGGAATGGGGGCCAACGTCCTGACTTTC. As protein: CASSVLEGGPGMGANVLTF.

The J gene is TRBJ2-1, the V gene TRBV12-3 or TRBV12-4; 9 bases match TRBD1. Losses at the gene ends were 5 bases for V and 6 bases for J; bases not matched to a gene: 14. This CDR3 is 17 amino acids long. The CDR3 protein is CASSTRELTGGVNEQFF. The CDR3, as DNA: TGTGCCAGCAGTACCCGAGAGTTGACAGGGGGGGTCAATGAGCAGTTCTTC.

This clonotype has only one observation. The chain combines TRBV15 with TRBJ2-3; 12 bases match TRBD1. This CDR3 has 15 amino acids. Germline V gene lookup returns CDR1 LNHNV and CDR2 YYDKDF (reference sequence). The trim removed 5 bases at V and 5 bases at J, leaving 5 bases unmatched. CDR3: CATSWGQGARDTQYF. CDR3 bases: TGTGCCACCAGCTGGGGACAGGGGGCGAGAGATACGCAGTATTTT.

This chain connects TRBV7-3 to TRBJ1-1; D might be TRBD1 (6 bases). Per the germline V gene, CDR1 is SGHTA and CDR2 is FQGTGA. The germline V and J ends were trimmed by 4 bases and 4 bases, with 19 bases remaining between them. The CDR3 length is 16 residues. CDR3: CASSSSGQRVSTEAFF. The DNA of the CDR3 is TGTGCCAGCAGCTCCTCGGGACAAAGAGTGAGCACTGAAGCTTTCTTT.

Comments on this clonotype: A much larger clone lies one base from this, so it may be a read error. The rearrangement links TRBV24-1 to TRBJ2-7, with D hard to call. The CDR3 totals 14 residues. V shed 4 bases and J shed 3 bases, with 12 bases lying between them. The germline gives CDR1 KGHDR, CDR2 SFDVKD. CDR3 amino acids: CATSDPGRNYEQYF. DNA of the CDR3: TGTGCCACCAGTGACCCCGGACGGAACTACGAGCAGTACTTC.

V usage is TRBV7-6 and J usage is TRBJ2-5; tentative D call: TRBD1 (6 bases). Germline CDR1 and CDR2: SGHVS and FNYEAQ. V lost 6 bases, J lost 4 bases, and 18 bases lay in between. This CDR3 comprises 15 residues. Here the CDR3 DNA reads TGTGCCAGCAGTAGACCACAGGGTAATAGAGAGACCCAGTACTTC. This translates into CASSRPQGNRETQYF.

About this clonotype itself: A much larger clonotype is one base distant, so this may be a read error. This chain joins TRBV9 and TRBJ2-1, with TRBD1 matching over 8 bases. The DNA end lines up better with TRBJ2-7; the J call may be wrong. This CDR3 contains 15 residues. CDR1 is SGDLS, CDR2 YYNGEE, per germline. This CDR3 reads CASSPQTGAYNEQYF. CDR3 bases: TGTGCCAGCAGCCCCCAGACAGGGGCCTACAATGAGCAGTACTTC.

The chain is built from TRBV12-3 or TRBV12-4 and TRBJ1-3; D ambiguous. The V gene lost 2 bases and the J gene lost 2 bases, with 13 bases spanning the gap. The CDR3 is 16 amino acids. CDR3 coding DNA: TGTGCCAGCAGTTTAAGTGGTACAGTTACTGGAAACACCATATATTTT. It yields the protein CASSLSGTVTGNTIYF.

This clonotype was picked up a small number of times. The chain uses TRBV14 and TRBJ2-1, with D hard to call. Germline lookup yields CDR1 SGHDN and CDR2 FVKESK. V was cut by 0 bases and J by 10 bases, with 16 bases left in between. The CDR3 extends over 15 amino acids. The chain's CDR3 is CASSQDRLSPREQFF. The DNA of the CDR3 is TGTGCCAGCAGCCAAGATCGACTGTCCCCCCGGGAGCAGTTCTTC.

To note about this clonotype: Relative to the germline gene, one junction end is altered; a read error may explain this. The chain recombines TRBV20-1 with TRBJ1-4; D gene ambiguous. The CDR3 covers 10 residues. Per germline, CDR1 DFQATT and CDR2 SNEGSKA (reference sequence). The CDR3 region has the DNA TGCAGTGCTCGTTATGAAGAACTGTTTTTT. This translates into CSARYEELFF.

This chain joins TRBV19 and TRBJ2-4; no reliable D call. TRBJ2-7 explains the end of the DNA better; the J call may be wrong. The CDR3 is 12 amino acids. Germline CDR1 LNHDA, CDR2 SQIVND (reference sequence). CDR3 in DNA: TGTGCCAGTAGTACTAGGGCGGCCGAGCAGTACTTC. Its translation is CASSTRAAEQYF.

As regards this clonotype: Just one base apart from a much larger clone, this may be a read error. This chain connects TRBV4-3 to TRBJ2-1, with 7 bases aligning to TRBD1. The germline V gene has CDR1 LGHNA and CDR2 YSLEER. This CDR3 has 16 amino acids. The CDR3 protein is CASSQGSTGIYNEPYF. CDR3 DNA: TGCGCCAGCAGCCAAGGTTCGACAGGGATCTACAATGAGCCGTACTTC.